The entry below describes one TCR beta chain. Profiled with immunoSEQ multiplex PCR; TCRdb holds only in-frame clones, not every one. The table records 100,000 to 150,000 clones, more than 85% of them present only once. The entry originates in a study of control samples from healthy donors and cancer patients. Sequenced material: blood. The sequence was collected from a man aged 18 to 29 in good health.

The CDR3, as DNA: TGTGCCGCCTCCCGGGGGCTTCTAGCGGGAGATCGGTACGAGCAGTACTTC. Its protein is CAASRGLLAGDRYEQYF. The V gene is TRBV10-3, the J gene TRBJ2-7; 10 bases agree with TRBD2. Germline CDR1 and CDR2: ENHRY and SYGVKD. V lost 11 bases to trimming and J lost 4 bases; unmatched junction nucleotides: 20. There are 17 residues in the CDR3.